This T cell receptor beta chain is from a study of graft-versus-host responses after intestinal transplantation. In the study overall: Following induction with anti-thymocyte globulin, all recipients were given tacrolimus and steroids for two to four years. Overall study findings and caveats: Some GvH clones were seen earlier in gut or blood, suggesting intestinal origin. Where graft-donor T cell macrochimerism was present, patients had high graft-versus-host to host-versus-graft clonal ratios in allografts.

Comments on this clone: Antigen unknown.

Sequencing was performed with immunoSEQ multiplex PCR; in TCRdb, only in-frame clones are kept and a portion is missing. The profile covers 95,000 to 110,000 clones, with roughly 87% appearing a single time and about 0.73% taken by the ten largest. The CDR3 is 14 amino acids. V dropped 3 bases and J dropped 6; count of bases not matched to a gene: 5. Germline-derived CDR1 and CDR2 are WNHNN and SYGVQD (reference sequence). The source material was unstimulated CD4+ T cells sorted from spleen or lymph node cells, sampled before transplant. The V and J genes are TRBV10-1 and TRBJ2-1, with TRBD1 matching over 7 bases. The TCR sequence derives from a human donor who was the organ donor for an intestinal transplant. Written as DNA, the CDR3 is TGCGCCAGCAGTGACAGGGGGATTCTCAATGAGCAGTTCTTC. Translation: CASSDRGILNEQFF.